This is a list of T cell receptor beta chains from one sample in a study of cytomegalovirus exposure and HLA in healthy donors. Assay: immunoSEQ multiplex PCR; the TCRdb copy retains only in-frame clones and omits some. The sample lists approximately 110,000 clones, nearly 15% seen once, with 0.83% in the top ten. Material for sequencing was PBMCs. These receptor sequences come from a female donor in good health and CMV-seronegative. CDR3s include the opening cysteine and the closing phenylalanine or tryptophan. Fields, in order: V gene, J gene, D gene, clone size, CDR3 DNA, CDR3 protein. D genes are given only for firm matches. Not all rows give a size; the values are once, few, many and, for expanded clones, a class.

>TRBV19|TRBJ2-7|TRBD1|few
TGTGCCAGTAGTACCCAACCCGGACAGGGGAAGAATTACGAGCAGTACTTC
CASSTQPGQGKNYEQYF
>TRBV5-5|TRBJ2-7|TRBD2|.
TGTGCCAGCAGCTTGGGGGAGGGCCGCGACGAGCAGTACTTC
CASSLGEGRDEQYF
>TRBV7-2|TRBJ1-1|.|few
TGTGCCAGCAGCTCAAGAGGGGGGAACACTGAAGCTTTCTTT
CASSSRGGNTEAFF
>TRBV6-5|TRBJ2-1|TRBD2|few
TGTGCCAGCAGTTACTGGACTAGCGGGGACAATGAGCAGTTCTTC
CASSYWTSGDNEQFF
>TRBV4-1|TRBJ2-4|TRBD2|.
TGCGCCAGCAGCCATGTGTCAGGGCGGGGGATCAAAAACATTCAGTACTTC
CASSHVSGRGIKNIQYF
>TRBV6-5|TRBJ2-7|TRBD1|.
TGTGCCAGCAGTCGGGACAGGGGCTCCGAGCAGTACTTC
CASSRDRGSEQYF
>TRBV6-1|TRBJ2-5|.|few
TGTGCCAGCAGTGCTACCGGGACAAGCTCAGAGACCCAGTACTTC
CASSATGTSSETQYF
>TRBV27|TRBJ1-5|.|.
TGTGCCAGCAGTTGGACAGACGAGGAGCCCCAGCATTTT
CASSWTDEEPQHF
>TRBV27|TRBJ1-1|TRBD1|.
TGTGCCAGCAGTACGCGGGGGACAGGGGTCACTGAAGCTTTCTTT
CASSTRGTGVTEAFF
>TRBV29-1|TRBJ2-1|TRBD2|.
TGCAGCGCTGGACTAGCGGGAGGCCATGAGCAGTTCTTC
CSAGLAGGHEQFF
>TRBV2|TRBJ1-2|.|few
TGTGCCAGCAGTGACCATAACTATGGCTACACCTTC
CASSDHNYGYTF
>TRBV28|TRBJ2-7|TRBD1|few
TGTGCCAGCAGTTTACCATCCCCCGGGACAGGGTTCTACGAGCAGTACTTC
CASSLPSPGTGFYEQYF
>TRBV5-8|TRBJ1-1|.|.
TGTGCCAGCAGCTTGGCGAGGCAGGGTCTCGTGAACACTGAAGCTTTCTTT
CASSLARQGLVNTEAFF
>TRBV7-2|TRBJ1-1|TRBD1|.
TGTGCCAGCAGCCCACCGCTGGGACAGGGGAACACTGAAGCTTTCTTT
CASSPPLGQGNTEAFF
>TRBV9|TRBJ1-1|.|.
TGTGCCAGCAGCGTAGGTTCAGGTTCCCAAGCTTTCTTT
CASSVGSGSQAFF
>TRBV28|TRBJ2-7|.|few
TGTGCCAGCAGTTTAGCGGGAACCCACGAGCAGTACTTC
CASSLAGTHEQYF
>TRBV30|TRBJ2-3|.|.
TGTGCCTGGAGTGAGGTCGGGGTCACAGATACGCAGTATTTT
CAWSEVGVTDTQYF
>TRBV6-5|TRBJ1-1|.|.
TGTGCCAGCCTGAGGGGCGGGGACACTGAAGCTTTCTTT
CASLRGGDTEAFF
>TRBV28|TRBJ1-5|.|few
TGTGCCAGCAACACTGGGGGGGTGGGTCAGCCCCAGCATTTT
CASNTGGVGQPQHF
>TRBV5-8|TRBJ2-1|TRBD2|.
TGTGCCAGCAGCTCAGCCCCCCGACCGGGACTAGCGGACAATGAGCAGTTCTTC
CASSSAPRPGLADNEQFF
>TRBV18|TRBJ2-7|TRBD2|.
TGTGCCAGCTCAGCGGGACTAGCAGGAGTAAACGAGCAGTACTTC
CASSAGLAGVNEQYF
>TRBV6-5|TRBJ2-7|TRBD2|few
TGTGCCAGCAGTTATCTACCCACTAGCGGCTCCTACGAGCAGTACTTC
CASSYLPTSGSYEQYF
>TRBV13|TRBJ2-3|TRBD1|.
TGTGCCAGCAGCCCACCGGACAGGGTAATGAGCACAGATACGCAGTATTTT
CASSPPDRVMSTDTQYF
>TRBV5-4|TRBJ2-1|.|few
TGTGCCAGCTTCGAGAAAAATGAGCAGTTCTTC
CASFEKNEQFF
>TRBV2|TRBJ2-2|.|few
TGTGCCAGCACCTACACCGGGGAGCTGTTTTTT
CASTYTGELFF
>TRBV5-1|TRBJ2-7|TRBD2|.
TGCGCCACCTCCAGGACTAGCGGGAACTACGAGCAGTACTTC
CATSRTSGNYEQYF
>TRBV5-6|TRBJ2-1|TRBD2|.
TGTGCCAGCAGCTTGGGACTAGCGGGGAAGAGGAATGAGCAGTTCTTC
CASSLGLAGKRNEQFF
>TRBV30|TRBJ1-1|.|few
TGTGCCTGGAGTGTACTTCGAGGGATCAACACTGAAGCTTTCTTT
CAWSVLRGINTEAFF
>TRBV5-1|TRBJ2-3|TRBD2|few
TGCGCCAGCAGCAGACTAGCGGGGTCAGATACGCAGTATTTT
CASSRLAGSDTQYF
>TRBV2|TRBJ1-4|TRBD1|.
TGTGCCAGCAGTGACGCGGACAGGGGATATGAAAAACTGTTTTTT
CASSDADRGYEKLFF